The 25 T cell receptor beta chains in this list originate from one sample, sequenced in a study of response to subunit inactivated influenza vaccine. TCRdb independently ran MiXCR on the RT-PCR reads; one entry per CDR3 protein. The sample lists fewer than 650,000 distinct CDR3 sequences; 10% to 15% were seen once. The sample in question was PBMCs from blood, obtained roughly 6 weeks after vaccination. The source is a man aged 50-59 years who received an inactivated influenza vaccine.

There are many counts of this clonotype. The chain recombines TRBV12-3 or TRBV12-4 with TRBJ2-2; tentative D call: TRBD2 (6 bases). Trimming removed 3 bases at V and 4 bases at J, with 12 bases between. This CDR3 is 15 amino acids long. The CDR3 protein is CASSFAGGGTGELFF. The DNA of the CDR3 is TGTGCCAGCAGTTTTGCTGGGGGAGGCACCGGGGAGCTGTTTTTT.

This rearrangement joins TRBV20-1 to TRBJ2-7, with TRBD1 matching 9 bases. The CDR3 has 16 residues. CDR1 is DFQATT, CDR2 SNEGSKA, per germline (reference sequence). The J segment lost 2 bases and the V segment lost 1 base, leaving 9 bases of the junction unmatched. The CDR3 sequence: CSARAPSRDRAYEQYF. The DNA for the CDR3 is TGCAGTGCTAGAGCACCGAGCCGGGACAGGGCCTACGAGCAGTACTTC.

The CDR3 region is CASSQDHSNSYEQYF. For the CDR3, the DNA is TGCGCCAGCAGCCAAGATCACAGCAACTCCTACGAGCAGTACTTC. The J gene is TRBJ2-7, the V gene TRBV4-3; no reliable D call. The germline V gene encodes CDR1 LGHNA and CDR2 YSLEER. CDR3 length equals 15 residues. The ends were cut back, 0 bases at V and 0 bases at J, with 9 bases in the middle.

The chain employs TRBV6-2 or TRBV6-3 and TRBJ2-1, with D tentatively TRBD2 (6 bases). The germline CDR1 and CDR2 sequences are MNHEY and SVGEGT. Between the trimmed V and J ends, which lost 5 bases and 0 bases, there was a span of 14 bases. This CDR3 spans 16 amino acids. The CDR3 sequence is CASSDTLGGSYNEQFF. Written as DNA, the CDR3 is TGTGCCAGCAGTGACACGCTGGGGGGCTCCTACAATGAGCAGTTCTTC.

This clonotype turned up a few times. V is TRBV28 and J is TRBJ1-5; no reliable D call. Trimming cost V 6 bases and J 2 bases, with 17 bases left between them. The germline V gene encodes CDR1 MDHEN and CDR2 SYDVKM. The CDR3 sequence is 16 residues long. This CDR3 is CASSQPQRWGNQPQHF. CDR3 nucleotide sequence: TGTGCCAGCAGCCAACCACAGAGATGGGGCAATCAGCCCCAGCATTTT.

This clonotype appeared a few times. The genes are TRBV10-3 and TRBJ2-7; TRBD1 is a possible D gene (6 bases). This CDR3 has 14 residues. Trimming stripped 4 bases from V and 1 base from J, with 11 bases between. Germline CDR1 and CDR2: ENHRY and SYGVKD. In DNA, the CDR3 is TGTGCCATCAGTGTCGGTGACAGGTCCTACGAGCAGTACTTC. Its translation: CAISVGDRSYEQYF.

A few counts support this clonotype. V gene TRBV29-1 combines with J gene TRBJ2-5; weak D call: TRBD2 (7 bases). Germline assignment: CDR1 SQVTM and CDR2 ANQGSEA. The V and J ends lost 3 bases and 4 bases respectively, with 21 bases between them. There are 16 residues in the CDR3. The CDR3 region is CSVDTAGAGAGETQYF. The CDR3 nucleotides read TGCAGCGTTGACACCGCGGGGGCGGGAGCTGGAGAGACCCAGTACTTC.

This clonotype was counted a few times. The V and J genes are TRBV5-1 and TRBJ2-1; 9 bases fit TRBD1. In germline, CDR1 is SGHRS, CDR2 YFSETQ. With V trimmed by 2 bases and J by 4 bases, 7 bases remained unmatched. CDR3 size: 16 residues. CDR3 in DNA: TGCGCCAGCAGCTTCACCGGGACAGGGCCATACAATGAGCAGTTCTTC. Translated: CASSFTGTGPYNEQFF.

The V call is TRBV10-3, the J call TRBJ2-5; D assignment may be TRBD1 or TRBD2 (5 bases each). Trimming took off 5 bases at V and 12 bases at J, with 22 bases between the two ends. The germline V gene has CDR1 ENHRY and CDR2 SYGVKD. The CDR3 is 14 residues long. CDR3 region: CAISRAGSGEAKYF. CDR3 coding DNA: TGTGCCATCAGTCGGGCAGGGAGCGGAGAGGCCAAGTACTTC.

The chain joins TRBV2 to TRBJ2-2, with D possibly matching TRBD1 (5 bases). V was shortened by 3 bases and J by 3 bases, with 8 bases between the two germline ends. Germline lookup yields CDR1 SNHLY and CDR2 FYNNEI. CDR3 length: 14 residues. The CDR3 is CASSEDIYTGELFF. The CDR3 DNA sequence: TGTGCCAGCAGTGAGGACATATACACCGGGGAGCTGTTTTTT.

Many counts were recorded for this clonotype. The chain joins TRBV4-3 to TRBJ2-1, with D perhaps being TRBD1 or TRBD2 (5 bases each). The V end lost 0 bases, the J end lost 7 bases, and 22 bases lay between the germline ends. The CDR3 extends over 18 amino acids. Germline V gene lookup returns CDR1 LGHNA and CDR2 YSLEER. CDR3 bases: TGCGCCAGCAGCCAAGATTTCCCCGCAGGGTTGAGCGGTAATGAGCAGTTCTTC. Residues: CASSQDFPAGLSGNEQFF.

This clonotype was seen a handful of times. The chain recombines TRBV4-1 with TRBJ2-7, with D perhaps TRBD2 (5 bases). V lost 0 bases to trimming and J lost 3 bases, with 12 bases between them. Germline V CDR1 and CDR2: MGHRA, YSYEKL. The CDR3 has 15 residues. The CDR3 region is CASSQDHERVYEQYF. The DNA of the CDR3 is TGCGCCAGCAGCCAAGACCACGAGAGGGTCTACGAGCAGTACTTC.

CDR3 sequence (DNA): TGTGCCAGCAGTAGAGGGTTGTTGCATCAGCCCCAGCATTTT. The encoded protein is CASSRGLLHQPQHF. V and J are TRBV6-2 or TRBV6-3 and TRBJ1-5; D is unclear. The CDR3 is 14 residues long. Per germline, CDR1 MNHEY and CDR2 SVGEGT. The V end was cut by 5 bases, the J end by 5 bases, with 13 bases between.

The chain employs TRBV7-2 and TRBJ2-2; D is unclear. V lost 5 bases to trimming and J lost 2 bases, with 12 bases between them. CDR1 and CDR2 from the germline V gene are SGHTA and FQGNSA. This CDR3 has 15 amino acids. CDR3 sequence: CASSVSTPNTGELFF. CDR3 nucleotides: TGTGCCAGCAGCGTATCAACACCTAACACCGGGGAGCTGTTTTTT.

The sample holds a few counts of this clonotype. This chain uses TRBV6-5 with TRBJ2-7, with D perhaps matching TRBD1 or TRBD2 (6 bases each). The CDR3 has 16 amino acids. The ends were cut back, 2 bases at V and 1 base at J, with 15 bases in the middle. Germline V gene data show CDR1 as MNHEY and CDR2 as SVGAGI. The CDR3 spells CASSYGAGHNSYEQYF. Here the CDR3 DNA reads TGTGCCAGCAGTTACGGGGCGGGACACAATTCCTACGAGCAGTACTTC.

Comment on this clonotype: This may be a read error: a much more frequent sequence differs by one nucleotide. The rearrangement links TRBV13 to TRBJ2-1; D is undetermined. Trimming took 3 bases from V and 7 from J, leaving 4 bases between them. CDR3 size: 11 residues. CDR1 and CDR2 from the germline V gene are PRHDT and FYEKMQ (reference sequence). CDR3 nucleotides: TGTGCCAGCAGCTTCTTTAATGAGCAGTTCTTC. It encodes CASSFFNEQFF.

This clonotype was counted many times. The V and J genes are TRBV5-1 and TRBJ2-2; 9 bases match TRBD1. There are 15 residues in the CDR3. Looked up from germline, CDR1 is SGHRS and CDR2 is YFSETQ. Unmatched junction bases numbered 7, after V lost 4 bases and J lost 6 bases. The CDR3 nucleotides are TGCGCCAGCAGCGAAACAGGGGGCGCGGCCGGGGAGCTGTTTTTT. Translation: CASSETGGAAGELFF.

This clonotype was recorded a few times. This sequence joins TRBV7-9 and TRBJ2-5, with TRBD1 as a possible D gene (5 bases). Germline V lookup: CDR1 SEHNR, CDR2 FQNEAQ (reference sequence). The CDR3 extends over 14 amino acids. Trimming took off 4 bases at V and 4 bases at J, with 13 bases between the two ends. The CDR3 region has the DNA TGTGCCAGCAGCTACTTCGACAGTAGAGAGACCCAGTACTTC. It encodes CASSYFDSRETQYF.

This sequence joins TRBV2 and TRBJ2-1; D unresolved. From germline, CDR1 is SNHLY and CDR2 FYNNEI. The V end was cut by 4 bases, the J end by 0 bases, with 7 bases between. This CDR3 region has 14 residues. The CDR3 reads CASSAQSSYNEQFF. The CDR3 DNA is TGTGCCAGCAGTGCACAGAGCTCCTACAATGAGCAGTTCTTC.

This clonotype occurred many times. The chain employs TRBV12-3 or TRBV12-4 and TRBJ2-5; 8 nucleotides match TRBD2. This CDR3 comprises 15 residues. After removal of 5 bases from V and 10 bases from J, the junction contained 15 bases not matched to a gene. In nucleotides, the CDR3 is TGTGCCAGCAGTCCCCTCCGGGAGGGCCCGTTCGGCCAGTACTTC. It yields the protein CASSPLREGPFGQYF.

This clonotype was counted only a few times. The chain couples TRBV30 to TRBJ2-3; 9 positions match TRBD1. Germline V CDR1 and CDR2: GTSNPN, SVGIG (reference sequence). V lost 3 bases to trimming and J lost 14 bases; unmatched junction nucleotides: 15. The CDR3 sequence is 14 residues long. CDR3 protein: CAWRAGQGSPRVYF. CDR3 in DNA: TGTGCCTGGAGGGCGGGACAGGGTTCCCCGCGCGTGTATTTT.

Only a few counts were recorded for this clonotype. The V gene is TRBV20-1, the J gene TRBJ2-1, with D possibly being TRBD2 (6 bases). Trimming took off 3 bases at V and 1 base at J, with 10 bases between the two ends. The CDR3 spans 14 residues. Germline values: CDR1 DFQATT, CDR2 SNEGSKA (reference sequence). In DNA form, the CDR3 reads TGCAGTGCTAGTGGCCGGGAGTCCTACAATGAGCAGTTCTTC. Its translation: CSASGRESYNEQFF.

The genes are TRBV10-1 and TRBJ2-3; 9 positions match TRBD1. This CDR3 contains 14 residues. With 2 bases clipped from V and 6 bases from J, the junction kept 3 bases outside the gene matches. Germline CDR1 is WNHNN and CDR2 is SYGVQD (reference sequence). CDR3 amino acids: CASSEGDRADTQYF. CDR3 DNA: TGCGCCAGCAGTGAGGGGGACAGGGCCGATACGCAGTATTTT.

This clonotype appeared a few times. The rearrangement links TRBV21-1 to TRBJ2-4. TRBV21-1 is tagged as a pseudogene. The CDR3 runs to 16 residues. CDR3 region: CASSHRGHKAKNIQYF. The CDR3 region has the DNA TGTGCCAGCAGCCACCGAGGCCACAAAGCCAAAAACATTCAGTACTTC.

This chain uses TRBV4-2 with TRBJ1-6, with D possibly being TRBD1 (6 bases). The CDR3 extends over 16 amino acids. Germline V gene sequence: CDR1 LGHNA, CDR2 YNFKEQ. Trimming cost V 3 bases and J 4 bases, with 13 bases left between them. The CDR3 coding sequence is TGTGCCAGCAGCCAGGTCTTACAGGGATATAATTCACCCCTCCACTTT. This gives the protein CASSQVLQGYNSPLHF.